This entry features one T cell receptor (beta chain) sequence. Its target antigen remains unknown. With a much larger clone just one base away, this may be a read error. The roughly 39 donors, aged roughly 6 to 90 years, were systemically healthy Caucasian individuals from Russia. About 10 milliliters of peripheral blood were collected from each donor into EDTA-treated Vacutainer tubes. Ficoll-Paque density-gradient centrifugation was used to isolate PBMCs, with at least 7 million obtained per sample. Total RNA was extracted from PBMCs with Trizol reagent, with at least 5 micrograms obtained per sample. For every donor, flow cytometry on a PBMC aliquot measured the percentage of naive CD45RAhigh/CD27high T cells. Preparation of the library involved 5' RACE. The sequencer was an Illumina HiSeq 2500. A second PCR of about 6 to 11 cycles was performed with a sample-barcoded 5' primer and a J-beta primer mix. Each TCR beta cDNA molecule received a unique molecular identifier from a template-switch 5' adaptor carrying 12 random nucleotides. Each sample yielded at least 3 million CDR3-containing paired-end reads. All of the RNA was converted into first-strand cDNA using the Mint cDNA synthesis kit, with a TRBC-specific oligonucleotide serving as the primer. Following uracil-DNA glycosylase treatment, all cDNA underwent a first 18-cycle PCR with the universal primers M1SS and BC2_uni_R. Per the source publication's procedure: Normalization of each sample was performed by random selection of 1 million high-quality reads, each carrying a distinct molecular identifier. Instead of being binned into consensus sequences, reads with shared molecular identifiers were discarded. MiTCR, run with a Q25 quality threshold and the strictest error-elimination algorithm, handled CDR3 identification, clonotype clustering and error correction. A nonparametric unseen species model with Euler transformation was used to estimate lower-bound total TCR beta diversity. TCRdb reran the public reads through fastp at Q25 and MiXCR, keeping productive beta chains. Merged by CDR3 protein, the rows form single entries marked with the most common genes and DNA. The V and J calls come from TCRdb's annotation, not from the publication. The sample records some 1.5 million distinct CDR3 sequences, roughly 43% of which are singletons. About 4.1% of the sample rests with the top ten.

From the cysteine through the phenylalanine, the CDR3 covers 12 amino acids. Of all the DNA, just the CDR3 is kept, 36 bases in frame from base 1. The data are from a study of blood T cells in healthy people across ages (dated by TCRdb to between 2014 and 2017). Regarding the study in general: In model experiments, roughly one uniquely barcoded TCR beta cDNA molecule per two T cells was captured by template switching. To track age-related changes in TCR beta repertoire diversity, the study relied on deep sequencing normalized with unique cDNA molecular identifiers. Four age groups were formed from the donors: young (average approximately 16 years), middle-aged (around 41), aged (more than 55) and long-lived (about 75). Donors of different ages were randomly distributed across sequencing lanes to avoid experimental bias. The study analyzed two additional independent replicas of 1 million unique cDNA reads from the same blood draw for two donors, one aged 18 to 29 and one aged 80 or older. Study-wide conclusions, independent of this receptor: Compared with the aged group, the long-lived group had more naive CD4+ T cells, fewer expanded clones and increased TCR diversity, suggesting age selection. A strong correlation was found between observed TCR beta diversity and the percentage of naive T cells measured by flow cytometry. Because profiling used bulk unsorted PBMCs, naive and antigen-experienced compartments could not be compared conclusively. Donor CMV infection status was unknown, potentially confounding age-related changes in expanded clonotypes. Estimates of total diversity based on one million sequenced T cells were considered lower bounds and underestimates. Observed TCR beta diversity per million T cells fell roughly linearly with age, and a significant reduction was already apparent by age roughly 41.

The sequence links TRBV12-3 or TRBV12-4 to TRBJ1-1; no confident D gene assignment can be made. The TCR sequence derives from a woman under 30 in good health. Material for sequencing was blood. The DNA sequence follows: TGTGCCAGCAGTTGGATGAACACTGAAACTTTCTTT. Its protein product is CASSWMNTETFF.